The TCR beta chain under discussion was sequenced for a study of somatic mutations in cytotoxic T cells in rheumatoid arthritis. Measured with immunoSEQ multiplex PCR; TCRdb has only the in-frame clones, and not every one. The sample lists around 20,000 clones, approximately 80% occurring once. Study-level points and caveats: A single CD8+ clone exceeded 20% of CD8+ cells in about an eighth of the roughly 60 patients. Patients with rheumatoid arthritis showed a slight underrepresentation of TRBV07, a finding that was never subjected to any adjustment for multiple comparisons. Compared with age-matched healthy controls, rheumatoid arthritis patients did not differ significantly in CD8+ T-cell clonality.

V trimming: 2 bases; J trimming: 2 bases; junction bases outside the gene matches: 4. Germline lookup yields CDR1 MRHNA and CDR2 SNTAGT. The CDR3 consists of 15 residues. This clone showed up just a few times. The antigen remains unidentified. The source is a man younger than 35 with rheumatoid arthritis. The source material was CD8+ T cells sorted from blood. This chain links TRBV6-4 with TRBJ2-3; 7 bases align to TRBD2. CDR3: CASSDGRGSTDTQYF. Here the CDR3 DNA reads TGTGCCAGCAGTGACGGGCGGGGGTCCACAGATACGCAGTATTTT.